This TCR beta chain was captured in a study of identical twins listed by TCRdb under 2016. Notes on the research overall: The study deep-sequenced TCR alpha and beta repertoires from monozygotic twins, unrelated adults of various ages and cord blood to test whether fetal clonotypes persist. To rule out contamination, replicate twin experiments were performed at different times with different library preparation protocols.

What the study reported, not specific to this receptor: Because the same donors could not be followed over many years, the conclusions depended on cross-sectional statistical analysis. In monozygotic twins, out-of-frame TCR alpha sharing was systematically underestimated by recombination models, although the models agreed with sharing between unrelated individuals. Compared with coincidental sharing between unrelated individuals, out-of-frame TCR alpha sequences shared between twins showed an excess of sequences with low generation probability. Abundant cord blood beta clonotypes had fewer insertions, young adult naive repertoires showed a similar but weaker trend, and memory repertoires showed no such trend. Excess twin sharing in beta out-of-frame sequences was weaker because fewer shared sequences lowered the signal-to-noise ratio. Zero-insertion analyses could be partly confounded by invariant T cells such as MAIT and iNKT, although diverse VJ usage argued against such confounding for most clonotypes.

Libraries were built with 5' RACE. This sample was sequenced with an Illumina HiSeq 2000. Template switching added a universal primer binding site, and the final cDNA carried a unique molecular identifier that allowed TCR cDNA molecules to be counted accurately. First-strand cDNA for TCR alpha and beta chains was synthesized from specific primers in the conserved constant-segment region. Each cDNA library was double barcoded, with a SMART-Mk sample barcode plus Illumina barcodes, to control for contamination. TruSeq adapter sequences and Illumina sample barcodes were added in two successive PCR steps. Sequencing of the TCR alpha and beta cDNA libraries was done on the Illumina HiSeq platform using custom primers. The published analysis was carried out like this. MiGEC was used to process raw reads and extract unique molecular identifiers, and MiXCR was used to find CDR3 positions. Recombination models were inferred per individual with the repgenHMM and IGoR tools using an EM algorithm. Shared clonotypes were analyzed with the tcR package in R, and sharing was normalized by the product of cloneset sizes. Out-of-frame nonproductive sequences were analyzed to study raw recombination free of thymic and clonal selection effects. The raw public reads went through TCRdb reprocessing: fastp at Q25, MiXCR clone calling, in-frame beta chains kept. Rows with a matching CDR3 protein are joined into one entry that keeps the most common DNA and genes. For this entry, the V and J calls and clone size follow TCRdb and not the study's own pipeline. The table for this sample lists 500,000 to 600,000 distinct CDR3 sequences; around 20% of them were counted only once. Under 0.95% of the sample belongs to the ten largest clones.

The germline V gene provides CDR1 SGHRS and CDR2 YFSETQ. Cut back by 0 bases and 1 base, the V and J ends lie 11 bases apart. The CDR3, from cysteine to phenylalanine, totals 16 residues. Solely the CDR3 DNA is kept, with 48 bases framed from the first base. All donors were healthy Caucasians. Three pairs of female monozygotic twins, all aged about 18 to 29 years, were included in the twin cohort. CD4+ and CD8+ T cell populations were isolated with positive isolation kits from Invitrogen. Of note for this clonotype: The antigen this receptor binds is unknown. There are no base qualities to consult, and no much larger clone falls within one base.

These data also featured in a second study, about T cells expressing NK-cell markers. The second investigation adds: In sorted CD3+CD56+NKG2C+, CD3+CD56+NKG2C- and CD3+CD56-NKG2C+ T-cell subsets from several donors, TCR beta-chain repertoires were profiled. Of the eight sequenced donors, seven were found to be HCMV-seropositive and one was found to be HCMV-seronegative. To restrict sorting to alphabetaTCR-expressing T cells, an anti-gammadeltaTCR antibody was added in several experiments. For roughly six donors, the dominant CD3+CD56+NKG2C+ clonotypes were among the top 10 CD8+ clonotypes and accounted for about 1.0-7.0% of CD8+ T cells. Those dominant clonotypes were again the most abundant among CD3+CD56-NKG2C+ cells in four donors, at about 28.3-60.1%. Whether the expanded NKG2C-expressing T cell clones were specific for HCMV antigens remained unclear. All eight donors whose samples were sequenced were randomly selected healthy volunteers, three of them men and five women. To determine HCMV serostatus, a commercial ELISA kit was used to detect HCMV-specific IgG in serum. MIGEC was used to demultiplex reads and group the reads by UMI, and MiTCR was used to assemble and quantify clonotypes. To remove erroneous sequences, TCR cDNA sequences were retained only when supported by two or more reads. The tcR package was used for downstream repertoire analysis, and clonotypes were matched across fractions by CDR3 nucleotide sequence plus V segment. VDJmatch was used to annotate antigen specificity against VDJdb, with one amino acid substitution in CDR3 permitted.

The specimen sequenced was CD4+ T cells sorted from blood. The rearranged segments are TRBV5-1 and TRBJ2-4; the D gene identity is not certain. This TCR was sampled from a woman aged 18-29 years in good health. The CDR3 is CASSLEPGMAKNIQYF. The DNA sequence is as follows: TGCGCCAGCAGCTTGGAACCCGGAATGGCCAAAAACATTCAGTACTTC.